The rows below give T cell receptor beta chains drawn from one sample of a study of PD-1 blockade in classical Hodgkin lymphoma. Here immunoSEQ multiplex PCR was the method, and the copy in TCRdb shows in-frame clones only, minus some. The sample contains more than 40,000 clones, about 77% of which appear only once. This material consisted of peripheral blood mononuclear cells (PBMCs), taken before the fourth cycle of nivolumab. All receptors come from a human donor with classical Hodgkin lymphoma. Both conserved end residues are part of each CDR3. The D gene is left open where the match is weak. Clone size is stated in some rows and not others, as once, few, many or a class when expanded.

size: NA
J: TRBJ1-1
D: NA
V: TRBV7-2
CDR3: CATGRGTEAFF
DNA: TGTGCCACCGGACGGGGCACTGAAGCTTTCTTT

size: NA
J: TRBJ1-5
D: TRBD1
V: TRBV30
CDR3: CAWSSGGEQPQHF
DNA: TGTGCCTGGAGTTCAGGGGGCGAACAGCCCCAGCATTTT

size: NA
J: TRBJ2-3
D: NA
V: TRBV5-1
CDR3: CASSPVRAGDTQYF
DNA: TGCGCCAGCAGCCCTGTGAGGGCGGGAGATACGCAGTATTTT

size: few
J: TRBJ1-6
D: NA
V: TRBV7-2
CDR3: CASSSPLTTGTGSSPLHF
DNA: TGTGCCAGCAGCTCCCCTCTGACGACTGGAACTGGAAGTTCACCCCTCCACTTT

size: NA
J: TRBJ1-4
D: NA
V: TRBV11-3
CDR3: CASSFSRVGLNEKLFF
DNA: TGTGCCAGCAGCTTCTCCCGGGTTGGGCTGAATGAAAAACTGTTTTTT

size: NA
J: TRBJ1-1
D: TRBD1
V: TRBV5-1
CDR3: CASSGQGNTEAFF
DNA: TGCGCCAGCAGCGGACAGGGGAACACTGAAGCTTTCTTT

size: NA
J: TRBJ2-1
D: NA
V: TRBV5-1
CDR3: CASSRNNEQFF
DNA: TGCGCCAGCAGCAGAAACAATGAGCAGTTCTTC

size: few
J: TRBJ1-6
D: NA
V: TRBV9
CDR3: CASSGDTQPSPLHF
DNA: TGTGCCAGCAGCGGAGACACGCAGCCTTCACCCCTCCACTTT

size: NA
J: TRBJ1-5
D: NA
V: TRBV10-3
CDR3: CAHRADSNQPQHF
DNA: TGTGCCCACAGGGCCGATAGCAATCAGCCCCAGCATTTT

size: NA
J: TRBJ1-5
D: NA
V: TRBV15
CDR3: CATSRLGGGSNQPQHF
DNA: TGTGCCACCAGCAGACTCGGGGGGGGTAGCAATCAGCCCCAGCATTTT

size: NA
J: TRBJ2-7
D: NA
V: TRBV5-6
CDR3: CASSGAGTGPYEQYF
DNA: TGTGCCAGCAGCGGGGCCGGGACCGGGCCCTACGAGCAGTACTTC

size: once
J: TRBJ2-3
D: NA
V: TRBV18
CDR3: CASSPTGPDTQYF
DNA: TGTGCCAGCTCACCAACGGGGCCAGATACGCAGTATTTT

size: few
J: TRBJ1-3
D: NA
V: TRBV18
CDR3: CASSTTGFSPTSSGNTIYF
DNA: TGTGCCAGCTCAACAACCGGCTTTTCACCAACGAGCTCTGGAAACACCATATATTTT

size: few
J: TRBJ1-6
D: NA
V: TRBV6-5
CDR3: CASSLRGPNSPLHF
DNA: TGTGCCAGCAGTCTCAGGGGACCGAATTCACCCCTCCACTTT

size: NA
J: TRBJ2-7
D: TRBD1
V: TRBV10-2
CDR3: CASTRTGDYEQYF
DNA: TGCGCCAGCACCCGGACAGGGGACTACGAGCAGTACTTC

size: NA
J: TRBJ1-5
D: NA
V: TRBV18
CDR3: CASSPGPDQPQHF
DNA: TGTGCCAGCTCACCCGGGCCGGATCAGCCCCAGCATTTT

size: NA
J: TRBJ2-2
D: NA
V: TRBV5-1
CDR3: CASSQQIGTSGTGELFF
DNA: TGCGCCAGCAGCCAACAAATAGGGACAAGCGGAACCGGGGAGCTGTTTTTT

size: few
J: TRBJ2-7
D: NA
V: TRBV7-2
CDR3: CASSLVGGPYEQYF
DNA: TGTGCCAGCAGCTTAGTGGGGGGCCCTTACGAGCAGTACTTC